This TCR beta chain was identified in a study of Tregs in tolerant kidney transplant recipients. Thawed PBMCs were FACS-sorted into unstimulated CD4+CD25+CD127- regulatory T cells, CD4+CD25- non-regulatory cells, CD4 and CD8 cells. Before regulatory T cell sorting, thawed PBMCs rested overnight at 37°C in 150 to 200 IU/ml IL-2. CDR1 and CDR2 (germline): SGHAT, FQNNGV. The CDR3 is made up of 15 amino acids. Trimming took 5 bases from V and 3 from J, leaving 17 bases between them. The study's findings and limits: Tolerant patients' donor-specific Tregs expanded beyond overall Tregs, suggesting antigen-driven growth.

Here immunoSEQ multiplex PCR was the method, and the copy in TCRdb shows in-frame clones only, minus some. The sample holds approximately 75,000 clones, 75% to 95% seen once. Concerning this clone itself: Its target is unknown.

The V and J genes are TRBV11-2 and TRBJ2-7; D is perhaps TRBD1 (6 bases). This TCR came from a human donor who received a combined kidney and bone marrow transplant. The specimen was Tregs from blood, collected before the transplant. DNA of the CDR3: TGTGCCAGCAGCCCAAGGACAGCCGGAGTCTACGAGCAGTACTTC. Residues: CASSPRTAGVYEQYF.